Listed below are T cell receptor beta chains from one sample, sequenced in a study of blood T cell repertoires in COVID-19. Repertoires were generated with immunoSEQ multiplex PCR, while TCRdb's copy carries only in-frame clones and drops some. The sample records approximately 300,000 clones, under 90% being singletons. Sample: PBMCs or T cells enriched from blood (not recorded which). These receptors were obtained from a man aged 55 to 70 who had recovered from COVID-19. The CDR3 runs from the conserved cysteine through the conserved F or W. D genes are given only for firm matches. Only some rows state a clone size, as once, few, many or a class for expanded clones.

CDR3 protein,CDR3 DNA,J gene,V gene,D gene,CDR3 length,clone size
CASSQAGTKGVNEQFF,TGTGCCAGCTCACAAGCGGGGACTAAAGGGGTCAATGAGCAGTTCTTC,TRBJ2-1,TRBV18,TRBD2,16,-
CASSATVLYGYTF,TGTGCCAGCAGCGCGACAGTCCTTTATGGCTACACCTTC,TRBJ1-2,TRBV14,-,13,-
CASSYSKGSGSYEQYF,TGTGCCAGCAGTTACTCGAAAGGTTCGGGGTCCTACGAGCAGTACTTC,TRBJ2-7,TRBV6-2/TRBV6-3,-,16,-
CASSYTGQGVLTEAFF,TGTGCCAGCAGCTACACGGGACAGGGGGTTCTCACTGAAGCTTTCTTT,TRBJ1-1,TRBV28,TRBD1,16,-
CASSLGSSADTQYF,TGTGCCAGCAGCTTAGGGTCTAGCGCGGATACGCAGTATTTT,TRBJ2-3,TRBV7-3,-,14,few
CASSYRLAGGGGGTDTQYF,TGCGCCAGCAGCTATAGACTAGCGGGAGGGGGAGGAGGCACAGATACGCAGTATTTT,TRBJ2-3,TRBV4-3,TRBD2,19,-
CASSSPAGSETQYF,TGTGCCAGCAGTTCCCCCGCAGGGTCTGAGACCCAGTACTTC,TRBJ2-5,TRBV28,-,14,-
CASSPRGAHPYEQYF,TGTGCCAGCAGCCCCCGGGGGGCCCACCCCTACGAGCAGTACTTC,TRBJ2-7,TRBV21-1,-,15,-
CASSNRDRGRYEQYF,TGTGCCAGCTCGAACCGGGACAGAGGACGGTACGAGCAGTACTTC,TRBJ2-7,TRBV18,TRBD1,15,-
CASSLVGGTGPDPSYEQYF,TGCGCCAGCAGCTTGGTAGGGGGGACAGGGCCCGACCCCTCCTACGAGCAGTACTTC,TRBJ2-7,TRBV5-1,TRBD1,19,-
CASSSIHLGVNNEQFF,TGTGCCAGCAGCTCAATTCATTTGGGAGTGAACAATGAGCAGTTCTTC,TRBJ2-1,TRBV7-2,-,16,-
CASRQDRGPFSPLHF,TGTGCCAGCAGGCAGGACAGGGGACCGTTCTCACCCCTCCACTTT,TRBJ1-6,TRBV5-4,TRBD1,15,-
CASSVVSSGYNEQFF,TGTGCCAGCAGCGTAGTTTCTAGCGGATACAATGAGCAGTTCTTC,TRBJ2-1,TRBV9,TRBD2,15,-
CASSKAGQGRGYTF,TGTGCCAGCAGTAAAGCGGGACAGGGGAGGGGCTACACCTTC,TRBJ1-2,TRBV21-1,-,14,-
CASSLGGVGATNEKLFF,TGTGCCAGCAGCTTGGGCGGGGTGGGGGCAACTAATGAAAAACTGTTTTTT,TRBJ1-4,TRBV5-5,-,17,-
CASSPSGAAGTEAFF,TGTGCCAGCAGCCCATCCGGGGCGGCGGGAACTGAAGCTTTCTTT,TRBJ1-1,TRBV7-3,-,15,-
CASSPGLAGGDEQFF,TGTGCCAGCTCACCGGGACTAGCGGGAGGGGATGAGCAGTTCTTC,TRBJ2-1,TRBV18,TRBD2,15,-
CASDRGSSGNTIYF,TGTGCCAGCGACAGGGGTAGCTCTGGAAACACCATATATTTT,TRBJ1-3,TRBV6-5,TRBD1,14,-
CASSEYSSRVGNQPQHF,TGCGCCAGCAGTGAGTACAGCAGCAGGGTTGGCAATCAGCCCCAGCATTTT,TRBJ1-5,TRBV10-1,-,17,-
CASSLGTSGAEYEQYF,TGTGCCAGCAGCTTGGGGACTAGCGGGGCCGAATACGAGCAGTACTTC,TRBJ2-7,TRBV5-4,TRBD2,16,-
CASSQVGRKLPEQYF,TGCGCCAGCAGCCAAGTAGGGAGAAAGCTCCCCGAGCAGTACTTC,TRBJ2-7,TRBV4-3,-,15,-
CASSPEGATEAFF,TGTGCCAGCAGCCCAGAGGGGGCAACCGAAGCTTTCTTT,TRBJ1-1,TRBV7-2,TRBD1,13,-
CASSFSSGTNYEQYF,TGCGCCAGCAGCTTTTCTTCCGGGACAAATTACGAGCAGTACTTC,TRBJ2-7,TRBV5-1,-,15,-
CASSPGGTPFYEQYF,TGTGCCAGCAGCCCAGGGGGGACACCATTCTACGAGCAGTACTTC,TRBJ2-7,TRBV7-9,-,15,once
CASSTVDRAHQPQHF,TGTGCCAGTAGTACGGTCGACAGGGCTCACCAGCCCCAGCATTTT,TRBJ1-5,TRBV19,TRBD1,15,-
CASSGGRQYEQYF,TGCGCCAGCAGCGGAGGACGGCAGTACGAGCAGTACTTC,TRBJ2-7,TRBV4-1,-,13,-
CASSLQREPYEQYF,TGTGCCAGCAGCTTACAGCGGGAGCCCTACGAGCAGTACTTC,TRBJ2-7,TRBV11-2,TRBD2,14,-
CATSDAGTGGRTEAFF,TGTGCCACCAGTGACGCCGGGACAGGGGGCAGGACTGAAGCTTTCTTT,TRBJ1-1,TRBV24-1,TRBD1,16,-
CASSGTAHSNQPQHF,TGTGCCAGCTCAGGGACAGCCCATAGCAATCAGCCCCAGCATTTT,TRBJ1-5,TRBV19,TRBD1,15,-
CASSWGTGYQPQHF,TGTGCCAGCAGTTGGGGGACAGGCTATCAGCCCCAGCATTTT,TRBJ1-5,TRBV28,TRBD1,14,once
CASNRGSGTEAFF,TGTGCCAGCAACAGGGGTAGCGGCACTGAAGCTTTCTTT,TRBJ1-1,TRBV14,TRBD1,13,-
CASSEASQRGISPLHF,TGTGCCAGCAGTGAAGCGAGTCAGAGGGGGATTTCACCCCTCCACTTT,TRBJ1-6,TRBV6-1,-,16,-
CAWSVRRLAGSYEQYF,TGTGCCTGGAGTGTACGGCGTCTAGCGGGTTCCTACGAGCAGTACTTC,TRBJ2-7,TRBV30,TRBD2,16,-
CASSPERGYPTEAFF,TGTGCCAGCAGCCCCGAAAGGGGCTATCCCACTGAAGCTTTCTTT,TRBJ1-1,TRBV3-1/TRBV3-2,-,15,-
CASSVQLNTEAFF,TGTGCCAGCAGCGTACAGTTGAACACTGAAGCTTTCTTT,TRBJ1-1,TRBV9,-,13,-
CASSLQGPGNSPLHF,TGTGCCAGCAGCTTACAGGGGCCTGGAAATTCACCCCTCCACTTT,TRBJ1-6,TRBV7-3,-,15,-
CASSPQGAGSNQPQHF,TGTGCCAGCTCACCCCAGGGGGCCGGCTCCAATCAGCCCCAGCATTTT,TRBJ1-5,TRBV18,TRBD1,16,-
CASSPGSTNEKLFF,TGTGCCAGCTCACCGGGCTCAACTAATGAAAAACTGTTTTTT,TRBJ1-4,TRBV18,-,14,few
CASSYIRTSGRYEQFF,TGTGCCAGCAGTTACATCCGGACTAGCGGGAGGTATGAGCAGTTCTTC,TRBJ2-1,TRBV6-2/TRBV6-3,TRBD2,16,-
CASSLTGNQPQHF,TGTGCCAGCAGCTTGACAGGAAATCAGCCCCAGCATTTT,TRBJ1-5,TRBV7-3,-,13,few
CATHHRYMNTEAFF,TGTGCCACCCACCACAGGTACATGAACACTGAAGCTTTCTTT,TRBJ1-1,TRBV19,-,14,-
CASSHPGQDRVRQYF,TGCGCCAGCAGCCACCCGGGACAGGATCGGGTCAGGCAGTACTTC,TRBJ2-7,TRBV5-1,TRBD1,15,-
CATSESGWDQPQHF,TGTGCCACCAGTGAATCAGGGTGGGATCAGCCCCAGCATTTT,TRBJ1-5,TRBV24-1,-,14,once
CASSLGGLGTDTQYF,TGTGCCAGCAGCTTAGGAGGGTTGGGCACAGATACGCAGTATTTT,TRBJ2-3,TRBV11-3,-,15,once
CASRDLNSGSYEQYF,TGTGCCAGCAGAGACCTTAATAGCGGCTCCTACGAGCAGTACTTC,TRBJ2-7,TRBV6-5,-,15,-
CASSARGTAGNTIYF,TGTGCCAGCAGCGCCCGGGGGACAGCTGGAAACACCATATATTTT,TRBJ1-3,TRBV7-2,TRBD1,15,-
CATSDGTAVGYNEQFF,TGTGCCACCAGTGACGGGACTGCTGTTGGGTACAATGAGCAGTTCTTC,TRBJ2-1,TRBV24-1,-,16,-
CASSSQTGPNEKLFF,TGTGCCAGCAGCTCCCAGACAGGCCCTAATGAAAAACTGTTTTTT,TRBJ1-4,TRBV7-2,-,15,-
CASSQPDRGGEKLFF,TGCGCCAGCAGCCAACCCGACAGGGGGGGAGAAAAACTGTTTTTT,TRBJ1-4,TRBV4-1,TRBD1,15,-
CASSLDLSSYNEQFF,TGCGCCAGCAGCTTGGATCTTAGCTCCTACAATGAGCAGTTCTTC,TRBJ2-1,TRBV5-1,-,15,once